This entry concerns a single TCR beta chain. Sequencing used immunoSEQ multiplex PCR; TCRdb keeps in-frame clones, though not all of them. The sample consists of a few hundred thousand clones, roughly 80% of them appearing once. The data are from a study of blood T cell repertoires in COVID-19. There are 15 residues in the CDR3. V trimming: 0 bases; J trimming: 5 bases; junction bases outside the gene matches: 5. Germline CDR1 and CDR2: SGHRS and YFSETQ. The chain is built from TRBV5-1 and TRBJ2-5, with 9 bases that match TRBD2. The receptor was derived from a man aged 40-55 years who had been exposed to COVID-19. The sample consisted of PBMCs or T cells enriched from blood (not recorded which). The CDR3 loop is CASSLETSGLETQYF. CDR3 bases: TGCGCCAGCAGCTTGGAGACTAGCGGCTTGGAGACCCAGTACTTC.